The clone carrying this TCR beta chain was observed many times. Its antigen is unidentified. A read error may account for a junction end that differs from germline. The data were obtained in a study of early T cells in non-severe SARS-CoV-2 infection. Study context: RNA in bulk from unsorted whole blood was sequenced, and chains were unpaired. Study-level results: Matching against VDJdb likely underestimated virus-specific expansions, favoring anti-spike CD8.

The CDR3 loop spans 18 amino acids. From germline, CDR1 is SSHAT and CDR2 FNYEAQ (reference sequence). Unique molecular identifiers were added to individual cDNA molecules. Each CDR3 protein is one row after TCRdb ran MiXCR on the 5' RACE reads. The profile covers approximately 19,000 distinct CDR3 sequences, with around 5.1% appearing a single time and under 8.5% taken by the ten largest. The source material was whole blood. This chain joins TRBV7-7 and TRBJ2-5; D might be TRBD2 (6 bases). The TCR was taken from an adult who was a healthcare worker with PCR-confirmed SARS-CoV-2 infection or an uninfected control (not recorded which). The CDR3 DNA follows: TGTGCTAGCAGCCCCCGCCTCACTACCGGGACTCTGCAAGAGACCCAGTACTTC. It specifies CASSPRLTTGTLQETQYF.